This T cell receptor beta chain was recovered during a study of regulatory T cells in long-lasting Graves disease. Time point meaning: newly diagnosed GD, antithyroid drugs for less than 3 months. RNA from PBMCs was the source of the TCR library. With iRepertoire HTBI primers and Arm-PCR of CDR3 regions, TCR beta libraries were built. In TCRdb, the multiplex PCR reads were re-called with MiXCR into one record per CDR3 protein. This table has 300,000 to 400,000 distinct CDR3 sequences, approximately 15% appearing once. This clonotype was counted only a few times. A much larger clone differs by one base, so this may be a read error. This CDR3 spans 12 amino acids. The V gene's germline CDR1 is MNHGY and CDR2 SVAAGI. V lost 4 bases and J 8 bases, leaving 11 bases between the germline ends. These data were likewise used in another study, on T cells in Graves' hyperthyroidism and ophthalmopathy. This second study says: Exclusion criteria comprised uncontrolled infection, other autoimmune disease, pregnancy or lactation.

V is TRBV6-9 and J is TRBJ1-1; a weak D match, TRBD1 (5 bases). This clonotype was obtained from a man aged 40-49 years with Graves disease. Source: peripheral blood mononuclear cells (PBMCs), taken at new diagnosis, from a patient treated with antithyroid drugs. In DNA, the CDR3 is TGTGCCAGCAGTTGCGGCGCAGGGGAAGCTTTCTTT. Its protein product is CASSCGAGEAFF.